This T cell receptor beta chain was found in a study of T-cell memory formation after mild COVID-19. Study-wide results and limits: CD4+ clones that contracted lay mainly in CM and EM; CD8+ ones lay in EMRA. Some clones that responded were present in memory (sampled pre-infection), which suggests cross-reactive memory joined.

TCRdb recomputed calls from the 5' RACE reads with MiXCR, one row per CDR3 protein. The sample lists about 290,000 distinct CDR3 sequences; roughly 17% were seen once. CDR3 length equals 16 residues. CDR1 is SEHNR and CDR2 is FQNEAQ in the germline V gene (reference sequence). The J segment lost 3 bases and the V segment lost 5 bases, leaving 8 bases of the junction unmatched. In this sample, this clonotype turned up a few times. Its antigen is not identified. Material for sequencing was PBMCs or a T cell subset sorted from them (not recorded which). The clonotype was recovered from a man aged 18 to 35 who had mild COVID-19 (a few samples of this study predate the infection). Cell type and time point are not known. The chain joins TRBV7-9 to TRBJ2-3, with 10 bases identical to TRBD2. This CDR3 is CASSPLAGALTDTQYF. The CDR3 DNA follows: TGTGCCAGCAGCCCGCTAGCGGGGGCTCTGACAGATACGCAGTATTTT.